The 25 T cell receptor beta chains reported below all come from one sample, sequenced in a study of regulatory T cells in long-lasting Graves disease. In building TCR beta libraries, iRepertoire HTBI primers were used together with Arm-PCR of CDR3 regions. Via MiXCR, TCRdb re-called the multiplex PCR reads, giving one row per CDR3 protein. The sample shows 350,000 to 550,000 distinct CDR3 sequences, approximately 14% of them seen only once. Documented time point: newly diagnosed GD, antithyroid drugs for less than 3 months. RNA from PBMCs was the source of the TCR library. This sample also belongs to another study, concerning T cells in Graves' hyperthyroidism and ophthalmopathy.

Sequenced here: peripheral blood mononuclear cells (PBMCs), sampled at new diagnosis, from a patient treated with antithyroid drugs. All receptors derive from a woman aged 50 to 60 with Graves disease.

This clonotype was recorded a few times. The V call is TRBV29-1, the J call TRBJ2-3; tentatively, D is TRBD1 (6 bases). The CDR3 spans 16 residues. The V and J ends lost 5 bases and 1 base respectively, with 19 bases between them. Germline assignment: CDR1 SQVTM and CDR2 ANQGSEA. DNA for the CDR3: TGCAGCGTTCCCGAGGGGCTAGAGGGGGGCACAGATACGCAGTATTTT. Its protein is CSVPEGLEGGTDTQYF.

This clonotype was seen at least ten times. V gene TRBV11-2 combines with J gene TRBJ1-6; no clear D gene. V was shortened by 6 bases and J by 6 bases, with 15 bases between the two germline ends. The CDR3 length is 15 residues. CDR1 SGHAT and CDR2 FQNNGV come from the germline V gene. CDR3 sequence reads: CASSLNRGSNSPLHF. The CDR3, as DNA: TGTGCCAGCAGTCTAAATAGAGGGAGTAATTCACCCCTCCACTTT.

The rearrangement joins TRBV6-2 or TRBV6-3 to TRBJ2-1; the D gene is possibly TRBD2 (6 bases). This CDR3 spans 15 amino acids. CDR1 is MNHEY and CDR2 is SVGEGT in the germline V gene. Trimming stripped 8 bases from V and 0 bases from J, with 14 bases between. The CDR3 region is CASHRGGSSYNEQFF. CDR3 coding DNA: TGTGCCAGCCATCGGGGAGGAAGCTCCTACAATGAGCAGTTCTTC.

Many counts were recorded for this clonotype. DNA for the CDR3: TGTGCCAGCAGAAGCAACCCTCTAGCGGTAGAAGATACGCAGTATTTT. Its translation is CASRSNPLAVEDTQYF. The chain employs TRBV28 and TRBJ2-3; 7 nucleotides agree with TRBD2. The V segment lost 6 bases and the J segment 5 bases; nucleotides outside the gene matches: 14. Germline assignment: CDR1 MDHEN and CDR2 SYDVKM. There are 16 residues in the CDR3.

The sample holds a few counts of this clonotype. V gene TRBV10-3 combines with J gene TRBJ2-3, with D perhaps matching TRBD2 (6 bases). CDR3 length: 13 amino acids. V was cut by 2 bases and J by 4 bases, with 7 bases left in between. Looked up from germline, CDR1 is ENHRY and CDR2 is SYGVKD. The CDR3 reads CAISEGGSDTQYF. The CDR3 DNA sequence: TGTGCCATCAGTGAGGGGGGGTCAGATACGCAGTATTTT.

The chain joins TRBV4-1 to TRBJ2-1, with 8 bases identical to TRBD1. After removal of 5 bases from V and 6 bases from J, the junction contained 6 bases not matched to a gene. Germline CDR1 and CDR2: MGHRA and YSYEKL. This CDR3 comprises 14 residues. CDR3 DNA sequence: TGCGCCAGCAGCTATCTGACAGGGGTCAATGAGCAGTTCTTC. This codes for CASSYLTGVNEQFF.

This clonotype has only a few counts. J is TRBJ2-1 and V is TRBV20-1; 10 bases line up with TRBD2. This CDR3 spans 16 amino acids. In germline, CDR1 is DFQATT, CDR2 SNEGSKA (reference sequence). V gave up 2 bases and J gave up 6 bases; unmatched junction bases: 10. In DNA form, the CDR3 reads TGCAGTGCTAGACGATCAGCGGGAGGGTTAGGCAATGAGCAGTTCTTC. Its protein product is CSARRSAGGLGNEQFF.

This clonotype was recorded a few times. The V gene is TRBV28, the J gene TRBJ1-2; D is perhaps TRBD1 (6 bases). V was trimmed by 5 bases and J by 8 bases, leaving 15 bases between them. From germline, CDR1 is MDHEN and CDR2 SYDVKM. This CDR3 is 13 amino acids long. The CDR3 coding sequence is TGTGCCAGCAGTGGACAGCCCGTCGGGGGCTACACCTTC. This sequence encodes CASSGQPVGGYTF.

A few counts support this clonotype. The rearrangement uses TRBV19 and TRBJ2-2; the match to TRBD1 covers 9 bases. The CDR3 has 15 amino acids. Trimming cost V 3 bases and J 6 bases; bases outside gene matches: 5. Germline assignment: CDR1 LNHDA and CDR2 SQIVND (reference sequence). CDR3 sequence reads: CASSIRDREPGELFF. CDR3 in DNA: TGTGCCAGTAGTATCCGGGACAGGGAGCCCGGGGAGCTGTTTTTT.

This clonotype has ten or more counts. This chain connects TRBV5-4 to TRBJ2-5; 8 positions match TRBD2. V lost 5 bases, J lost 5 bases, and 11 bases stayed unmatched. The V gene's germline CDR1 is SGHNT and CDR2 YYREEE (reference sequence). CDR3 length: 15 amino acids. The CDR3 loop is CASSPTSGWGETQYF. The CDR3 coding sequence is TGTGCCAGCAGTCCCACTAGCGGATGGGGGGAGACCCAGTACTTC.

On this clonotype: Since a much larger clone is just one base distant, this may be a read error. The V and J genes are TRBV7-2 and TRBJ2-3; D is unresolved. This CDR3 region has 14 residues. The V and J ends lost 1 base and 6 bases respectively, with 11 bases between them. Germline V gene data show CDR1 as SGHTA and CDR2 as FQGNSA. The CDR3 loop reads CASSLGLSRDTQYF. The CDR3 nucleotides read TGTGCCAGCAGCTTAGGGCTATCCCGCGATACGCAGTATTTT.

This clonotype has a handful of counts. The chain joins TRBV20-1 to TRBJ2-1; D call uncertain. This CDR3 is built from 14 residues. V was trimmed by 6 bases and J by 4 bases, leaving 16 bases between them. In germline, CDR1 is DFQATT, CDR2 SNEGSKA (reference sequence). The CDR3 here is CSATTRPTYNEQFF. The DNA for the CDR3 is TGCAGTGCCACTACCCGACCAACTTACAATGAGCAGTTCTTC.

This clonotype was counted many times. The chain links TRBV28 to TRBJ1-1; 7 positions agree with TRBD1. Germline lookup yields CDR1 MDHEN and CDR2 SYDVKM. This CDR3 is built from 15 residues. V lost 5 bases and J lost 3; bases outside the gene matches: 9. The CDR3 nucleotides read TGTGCCAGCAGTAGAACAGGGGCCGGTCACACTGAAGCTTTCTTT. Translating gives CASSRTGAGHTEAFF.

The V gene is TRBV20-1, the J gene TRBJ1-5; D gene uncertain. CDR3 length equals 12 residues. V was cut by 3 bases and J by 7 bases, with 10 bases left in between. Germline lookup yields CDR1 DFQATT and CDR2 SNEGSKA (reference sequence). The CDR3 nucleotides are TGCAGTGCTAGCGATCGTAGGCAGCCCCAGCATTTT. This encodes CSASDRRQPQHF.

A remark on this clonotype: A much larger clonotype is one base distant, so this may be a read error. No conserved phenylalanine or tryptophan is present at the end of the CDR3, so a read error is the likely explanation. V usage is TRBV7-6 and J usage is TRBJ2-3; possible D gene TRBD1, 5 bases. V dropped 5 bases and J dropped 0 bases, with 12 bases sitting between them. This CDR3 spans 15 amino acids. The germline CDR1 and CDR2 sequences are SGHVS and FNYEAQ. CDR3 sequence reads: CASSPDISSTDTQYL. CDR3 bases: TGTGCCAGCAGCCCGGACATCTCTAGCACAGATACGCAGTATCTT.

Worth noting for this clonotype: A much larger clone differs by one base, so this may be a read error. The gene calls are TRBV12-3 or TRBV12-4 and TRBJ2-7; TRBD2 agrees at 7 bases. The CDR3 totals 16 residues. The CDR3 DNA follows: TGTGCCAGCAGTTTCCAGCTAGCGGTCCTCTCCTACGAGCGGTACTTC. The encoded protein is CASSFQLAVLSYERYF.

This clonotype showed up just once. V gene TRBV4-1 combines with J gene TRBJ1-3; the D gene is possibly TRBD1 (5 bases). CDR3 length: 16 residues. CDR1 MGHRA and CDR2 YSYEKL come from the germline V gene. Trimming pared 0 bases from V and 1 base from J, leaving 10 bases between. The CDR3 here is CASSQDWGSSGNTIYF. Here the CDR3 DNA reads TGCGCCAGCAGCCAAGATTGGGGCAGTTCTGGAAACACCATATATTTT.

The sample holds many counts of this clonotype. The rearrangement links TRBV27 to TRBJ2-2; 9 bases match TRBD2. Looked up from germline, CDR1 is MNHEY and CDR2 is SMNVEV (reference sequence). The V gene end was trimmed by 5 bases and the J gene end by 8 bases; junction bases not matched to a gene: 3. This CDR3 has 13 residues. The CDR3 sequence: CASSGLAGGELFF. For the CDR3, the DNA is TGTGCCAGCAGTGGCCTAGCGGGGGGGGAGCTGTTTTTT.

This clonotype turned up a few times. Possible read error: a much larger clone is one base away. The V gene is TRBV5-1, the J gene TRBJ2-5; 7 positions match TRBD2. This CDR3 is built from 13 residues. Germline V gene sequence: CDR1 SGHRS, CDR2 YFSETQ. This chain's CDR3 is CVSSPTSEETQYF. The CDR3 DNA reads TGCGTCAGCAGCCCAACTAGCGAAGAGACCCAGTACTTC.

The rearrangement links TRBV20-1 to TRBJ1-3; D perhaps matches TRBD1 (6 bases). CDR3 length equals 14 residues. V gave up 3 bases and J gave up 2 bases, with 11 bases separating them. Germline V lookup: CDR1 DFQATT, CDR2 SNEGSKA (reference sequence). CDR3 residues: CSARWGGTGNTIYF. The CDR3 bases are TGCAGTGCTAGGTGGGGGGGCACTGGAAACACCATATATTTT.

This clonotype was seen many times. The CDR3 DNA sequence: TGTGCCAGCAGTACACAGGGACAGGGTTATCAGCCCCAGCATTTT. It codes for CASSTQGQGYQPQHF. This rearrangement joins TRBV27 to TRBJ1-5; 9 bases align to TRBD1. The CDR3 covers 15 residues. Germline assignment: CDR1 MNHEY and CDR2 SMNVEV (reference sequence). V shed 5 bases, J shed 5 bases, and the junction held 7 bases outside the gene matches.

The rearrangement uses TRBV30 and TRBJ2-1; D unclear. The germline V and J ends were trimmed by 5 bases and 8 bases, with 16 bases remaining between them. Germline lookup yields CDR1 GTSNPN and CDR2 SVGIG (reference sequence). The CDR3 contains 13 residues. The CDR3 is CAWGTSGGDEQFF. DNA for the CDR3: TGTGCCTGGGGTACCTCAGGTGGGGATGAGCAGTTCTTC.

The sample holds many counts of this clonotype. The CDR3 protein is CASSPPTGWIVDTQYF. DNA of the CDR3: TGTGCCAGCAGTCCTCCGACTGGGTGGATTGTAGATACGCAGTATTTT. The chain combines TRBV28 with TRBJ2-3; no firm D call. The CDR3 is made up of 16 amino acids. Germline V CDR1 and CDR2: MDHEN, SYDVKM. V was pared by 5 bases and J by 5 bases, with 20 bases between.

The sample holds many counts of this clonotype. This sequence joins TRBV30 and TRBJ2-2; no firm D call. Trimming pared 4 bases from V and 0 bases from J, leaving 15 bases between. There are 16 residues in the CDR3. Germline assignment: CDR1 GTSNPN and CDR2 SVGIG (reference sequence). CDR3: CAWTTGHSANTGELFF. The CDR3 DNA reads as TGTGCCTGGACGACCGGGCACTCCGCGAACACCGGGGAGCTGTTTTTT.

This clonotype was counted at least ten times. This rearrangement joins TRBV12-3 or TRBV12-4 to TRBJ2-5, with 9 bases aligning to TRBD2. The J segment lost 4 bases and the V segment lost 6 bases, leaving 9 bases of the junction unmatched. There are 15 residues in the CDR3. CDR3 protein: CASSYAGGPRETQYF. The CDR3 DNA reads as TGTGCCAGCAGCTACGCGGGAGGGCCTAGAGAGACCCAGTACTTC.